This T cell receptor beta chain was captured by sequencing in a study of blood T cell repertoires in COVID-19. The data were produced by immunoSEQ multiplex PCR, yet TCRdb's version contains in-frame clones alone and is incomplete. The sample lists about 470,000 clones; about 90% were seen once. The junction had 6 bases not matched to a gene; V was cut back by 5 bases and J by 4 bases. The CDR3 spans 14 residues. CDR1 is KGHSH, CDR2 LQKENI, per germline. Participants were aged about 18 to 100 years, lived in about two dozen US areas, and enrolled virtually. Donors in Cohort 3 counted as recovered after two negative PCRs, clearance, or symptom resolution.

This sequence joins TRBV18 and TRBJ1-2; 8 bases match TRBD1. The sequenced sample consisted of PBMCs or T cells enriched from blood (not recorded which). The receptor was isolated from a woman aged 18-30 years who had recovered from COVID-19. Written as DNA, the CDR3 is TGTGCCAGCTCAGAGGGCAGGGGGCTCTATGGCTACACCTTC. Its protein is CASSEGRGLYGYTF.